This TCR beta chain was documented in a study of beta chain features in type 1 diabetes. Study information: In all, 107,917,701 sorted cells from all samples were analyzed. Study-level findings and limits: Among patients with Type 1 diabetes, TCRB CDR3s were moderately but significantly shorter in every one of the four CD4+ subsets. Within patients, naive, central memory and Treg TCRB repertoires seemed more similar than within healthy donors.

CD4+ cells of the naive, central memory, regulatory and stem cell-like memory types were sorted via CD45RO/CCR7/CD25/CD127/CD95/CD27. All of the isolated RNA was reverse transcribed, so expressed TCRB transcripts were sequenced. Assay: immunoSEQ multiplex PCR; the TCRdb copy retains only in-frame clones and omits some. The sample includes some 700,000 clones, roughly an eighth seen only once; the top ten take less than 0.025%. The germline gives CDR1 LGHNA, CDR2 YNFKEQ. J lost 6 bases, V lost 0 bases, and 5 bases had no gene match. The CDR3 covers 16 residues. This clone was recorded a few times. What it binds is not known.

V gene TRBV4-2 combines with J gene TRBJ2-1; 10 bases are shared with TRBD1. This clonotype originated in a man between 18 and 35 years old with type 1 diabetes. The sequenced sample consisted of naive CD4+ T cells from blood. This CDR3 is CASSQERDRGGNEQFF. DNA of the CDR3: TGTGCCAGCAGCCAAGAAAGGGACAGGGGAGGCAATGAGCAGTTCTTC.